These 16 T cell receptor beta chains were sequenced from one sample in a study of cytomegalovirus exposure and HLA in healthy donors. PCR amplification relied on 60 Vbeta primers (plus 13 Jbeta primers). Sequencing was performed with immunoSEQ multiplex PCR; in TCRdb, only in-frame clones are kept and a portion is missing. The data contain around 35,000 clones, 75% to 85% of them singletons. Sequenced sample: PBMCs. Receptor source: a woman aged 40-49 years in good health and CMV-seronegative.

The V gene is TRBV2, the J gene TRBJ2-5; 9 bases map to TRBD1. Trimming at V came to 1 base and at J to 4 bases, leaving 7 bases not matched to a gene. The CDR3 totals 16 residues. The germline CDR1 and CDR2 sequences are SNHLY and FYNNEI. The CDR3 region is CASSEGRGQGIETQYF. The CDR3 nucleotides read TGTGCCAGCAGTGAAGGACGGGGACAGGGAATAGAGACCCAGTACTTC.

CDR3 bases: TGTGCCAGTAGGACCGGACTTATCTCTGGGGCCAACGTCCTGACTTTC. This codes for CASRTGLISGANVLTF. V usage is TRBV19 and J usage is TRBJ2-6, with a tentative D call TRBD2 (5 bases). The V and J ends lost 6 bases and 0 bases respectively, with 12 bases between them. Germline assignment: CDR1 LNHDA and CDR2 SQIVND (reference sequence). The CDR3 has 16 amino acids.

The V call is TRBV9, the J call TRBJ2-2; D might be TRBD1 (5 bases). The V end lost 3 bases, the J end lost 3 bases, and 12 bases lay between the germline ends. The CDR3 covers 15 residues. Germline CDR1 SGDLS, CDR2 YYNGEE. The CDR3 protein is CASSESDSYTGELFF. The CDR3 DNA reads as TGTGCCAGCAGCGAATCCGACAGCTACACCGGGGAGCTGTTTTTT.

The chain uses TRBV5-1 and TRBJ1-2; 7 bases line up with TRBD1. Trimming took 6 bases from V and 6 from J; bases not matched to a gene: 14. Per germline, CDR1 SGHRS and CDR2 YFSETQ. CDR3 length equals 15 residues. The CDR3 is CASTEAGTDRNGYTF. The CDR3 nucleotides are TGCGCCAGCACAGAGGCCGGGACAGATCGGAATGGCTACACCTTC.

The chain combines TRBV7-2 with TRBJ2-1; D may be TRBD1 (5 bases). In germline, CDR1 is SGHTA, CDR2 FQGNSA. The CDR3 has 16 residues. Trimming shortened V by 1 base and J by 2 bases, and 12 bases separated the two germline ends. CDR3 residues: CASSLEPGLTYNEQFF. The DNA of the CDR3 is TGTGCCAGCAGCTTAGAACCAGGGCTAACCTACAATGAGCAGTTCTTC.

The chain employs TRBV6-5 and TRBJ1-5; D may be TRBD1 (5 bases). The V gene lost 6 bases and the J gene lost 2 bases, with 14 bases spanning the gap. The germline V gene encodes CDR1 MNHEY and CDR2 SVGAGI. The CDR3 is 15 amino acids. CDR3: CASSPRGRGNQPQHF. The CDR3, as DNA: TGTGCCAGCAGCCCCAGAGGCAGGGGCAATCAGCCCCAGCATTTT.

The chain couples TRBV5-4 to TRBJ1-6; no firm D call. The CDR3 loop spans 16 amino acids. V lost 4 bases and J lost 5, with 16 bases in between. From germline, CDR1 is SGHNT and CDR2 YYREEE (reference sequence). For the CDR3, the DNA is TGTGCCAGCAGCCGCGTTGGGCAGGCTAATAATTCACCCCTCCACTTT. Amino acids: CASSRVGQANNSPLHF.

CDR3 sequence reads: CASSVRGGYTF. The CDR3 DNA follows: TGTGCCAGCAGCGTCCGGGGAGGCTACACCTTC. The chain joins TRBV5-6 to TRBJ1-2; D is uncertain. Germline V lookup: CDR1 SGHDT, CDR2 YYEEEE. Trimming removed 4 bases at V and 8 bases at J, with 9 bases between. The CDR3 length is 11 residues.

This clone was seen a few times. The chain recombines TRBV28 with TRBJ2-5, with 12 nucleotides matching TRBD2. Unmatched junction bases numbered 8, after V lost 4 bases and J lost 5 bases. CDR3 length equals 16 residues. Germline assignment: CDR1 MDHEN and CDR2 SYDVKM. DNA of the CDR3: TGTGCCAGCAGTTACACGACTAGCGGGGGAGGGGAGACCCAGTACTTC. Protein sequence: CASSYTTSGGGETQYF.

This clone appeared a few times. J is TRBJ2-3 and V is TRBV5-1, with D perhaps matching TRBD2 (7 bases). With 0 bases removed from V and 4 bases from J, the gap between germline ends came to 12 bases. Germline V gene lookup returns CDR1 SGHRS and CDR2 YFSETQ. CDR3 length equals 15 residues. The CDR3 here is CASSLEGRGPDTQYF. The DNA of the CDR3 is TGCGCCAGCAGCTTGGAGGGGCGGGGGCCAGATACGCAGTATTTT.

The chain combines TRBV7-2 with TRBJ1-1; D unclear. Trimming left V 3 bases short and J 1 base short, with 9 bases between. In germline, CDR1 is SGHTA, CDR2 FQGNSA. CDR3 size: 14 residues. CDR3 loop: CASSFTPGNTEAFF. The CDR3 DNA reads as TGTGCCAGCAGCTTCACCCCAGGGAACACTGAAGCTTTCTTT.

This clone was counted between two and nine times. The CDR3 bases are TGCGCCAGCAGCCAAGGCGCAGGGGGATTTTTTAATTCACCCCTCCACTTT. It encodes CASSQGAGGFFNSPLHF. The V gene is TRBV4-3, the J gene TRBJ1-6; the match to TRBD1 covers 7 bases. Per germline, CDR1 LGHNA and CDR2 YSLEER. V was clipped by 1 base and J by 6 bases; unmatched bases: 9. The CDR3 spans 17 residues.

The DNA of the CDR3 is TGTGCCAGCGAGGACCAGGGGAGGGACACTGAAGCTTTCTTT. The encoded protein is CASEDQGRDTEAFF. This chain links TRBV2 with TRBJ1-1; tentative D call: TRBD1 (6 bases). The CDR3 is 14 residues long. Trimming left V 8 bases short and J 3 bases short, with 16 bases between. Germline values: CDR1 SNHLY, CDR2 FYNNEI.

This chain joins TRBV11-1 and TRBJ1-1, with D possibly TRBD1 on 6 matching bases. V was trimmed by 1 base and J by 1 base, leaving 13 bases between them. Germline V lookup: CDR1 SGHAT, CDR2 FQDESV (reference sequence). The CDR3 totals 16 residues. The DNA for the CDR3 is TGTGCCAGCAGCTTAGGGAATGGACAGAGGAACACTGAAGCTTTCTTT. Encoded protein: CASSLGNGQRNTEAFF.

This clone occurred a few times. The CDR3 sequence is CASSEYSGGPNTQYF. The CDR3 DNA is TGTGCCAGCAGTGAATACAGCGGGGGCCCCAATACGCAGTATTTT. The chain joins TRBV25-1 to TRBJ2-3, with 8 bases aligning to TRBD2. Germline CDR1 reads MGHDK; CDR2 reads SYGVNS. The CDR3 contains 15 residues. With V trimmed by 0 bases and J by 7 bases, 6 bases remained unmatched. Drawing the rest from reference TRBV25-1 and TRBJ2-3, the complete variable domain is EADIYQTPRYLVIGTGKKITLECSQTMGHDKMYWYQQDPGMELHLIHYSYGVNSTEKGDLSSESTVSRIRTEHFPLTLESARPSHTSQYLCASSEYSGGPNTQYFGPGTRLTVL.

The chain uses TRBV15 and TRBJ1-5, with 9 bases lining up with TRBD1. CDR1 is LNHNV, CDR2 YYDKDF, per germline (reference sequence). The ends lost 6 bases at V and 3 bases at J; junction bases unmatched: 15. CDR3 size: 18 residues. CDR3 amino acids: CATSAAGRGQGYNQPQHF. In nucleotides, the CDR3 is TGTGCCACCAGTGCAGCTGGGCGGGGACAGGGCTACAATCAGCCCCAGCATTTT.